Below are 10 T cell receptor beta chains sequenced from a single sample in a study of shared clonotypes between healthy human individuals. Some clones are missing from TCRdb's copy, which holds only in-frame ones; the method was immunoSEQ multiplex PCR. The sample carries fewer than 1 million clones, 96% recorded once. The naive CD8 population came from CD45RO-negative cells selected for CCR7, without terminally differentiated effector memory CD45RA+ cells. The specimen was naive CD8+ T cells sorted from blood. Receptors originate from a man aged 25-45 years in good health.

CDR3 nucleotides: TGTGCCAGCAGTGAGGGCCCCGTGGGCTACACCTTC. This sequence encodes CASSEGPVGYTF. The chain has TRBV25-1 and TRBJ1-2; D unclear. V was trimmed by 3 bases and J by 8 bases, leaving 10 bases between them. The CDR3 is 12 amino acids. Germline assignment: CDR1 MGHDK and CDR2 SYGVNS.

DNA for the CDR3: TGTGCCAGCAGTTACTACCCAGGACCTCGAGAGACCCAGTACTTC. This codes for CASSYYPGPRETQYF. The genes are TRBV6-5 and TRBJ2-5; D unresolved. The CDR3 covers 15 residues. The V end lost 1 base, the J end lost 4 bases, and 13 bases lay between the germline ends. The V gene's germline CDR1 is MNHEY and CDR2 SVGAGI.

This sequence joins TRBV18 and TRBJ1-3; 7 nucleotides agree with TRBD1. The CDR3 has 14 residues. In germline, CDR1 is KGHSH, CDR2 LQKENI. V was clipped by 4 bases and J by 9 bases; unmatched bases: 9. The CDR3 sequence: CASSRKTGDRTIYF. CDR3 DNA: TGTGCCAGCTCACGGAAAACAGGGGATCGCACCATATATTTT.

The chain carries TRBV28 and TRBJ1-3; no clear D gene. The length of the CDR3 is 11 residues. CDR1 is MDHEN and CDR2 is SYDVKM in the germline V gene. V dropped 8 bases and J dropped 3 bases, with 5 bases sitting between them. Here the CDR3 DNA reads TGTGCCAGCTTCTTTGGAAACACCATATATTTT. Translating gives CASFFGNTIYF.

The chain uses TRBV9 and TRBJ2-1; D may be TRBD1 (5 bases). Trimming took 3 bases from V and 8 from J, leaving 15 bases between them. The CDR3 consists of 14 residues. CDR1 and CDR2 from the germline V gene are SGDLS and YYNGEE. In DNA form, the CDR3 reads TGTGCCAGCAGCGAAAGGGGAATCGTCGATGAGCAGTTCTTC. This translates into CASSERGIVDEQFF.

The gene calls are TRBV4-3 and TRBJ2-7; 7 bases are shared with TRBD2. The germline V gene has CDR1 LGHNA and CDR2 YSLEER. Trimming at V came to 0 bases and at J to 6 bases, leaving 8 bases not matched to a gene. The CDR3 totals 15 residues. The CDR3 here is CASSQDGAGGGEQYF. CDR3 coding DNA: TGCGCCAGCAGCCAAGATGGGGCTGGCGGGGGCGAGCAGTACTTC.

This chain uses TRBV7-2 with TRBJ2-1; D gene uncertain. Germline assignment: CDR1 SGHTA and CDR2 FQGNSA. The CDR3 loop spans 12 amino acids. V was clipped by 6 bases and J by 7 bases, with 10 bases between them. Here the CDR3 reads CASRATSNEQFF. The CDR3 DNA follows: TGTGCCAGCAGAGCGACGAGTAATGAGCAGTTCTTC.

V gene TRBV11-2 combines with J gene TRBJ2-1; 10 bases match TRBD2. After removal of 6 bases from V and 7 bases from J, the junction contained 9 bases not matched to a gene. CDR1 and CDR2 (germline): SGHAT, FQNNGV. The CDR3 is 15 amino acids. This CDR3 reads CASSSMGLARNEQFF. In nucleotides, the CDR3 is TGTGCCAGCAGTTCGATGGGACTAGCGAGAAATGAGCAGTTCTTC.

The chain joins TRBV7-8 to TRBJ2-7; possibly TRBD1 for D (6 bases). The V gene lost 1 base and the J gene lost 5 bases, with 9 bases spanning the gap. Germline loops: CDR1 SGHVS, CDR2 FQNEAQ. The CDR3 length is 13 residues. In DNA form, the CDR3 reads TGTGCCAGCAGCTTAGGGGGGCCTCACGAGCAGTACTTC. Amino acids: CASSLGGPHEQYF.

The chain recombines TRBV5-5 with TRBJ2-1; tentative D call: TRBD1 (5 bases). CDR1 is SGHKS, CDR2 YYEKEE, per germline (reference sequence). Trimming pared 0 bases from V and 3 bases from J, leaving 13 bases between. The CDR3 consists of 16 residues. The CDR3 DNA is TGTGCCAGCAGCTTGGGGCAGGGTATCGGCTACAATGAGCAGTTCTTC. It is translated as CASSLGQGIGYNEQFF.